This paragraph reports one TCR beta chain. As yet, its antigen is unknown. The data are from a study of immune cell composition in non-small cell lung cancer. Study-level information: Histologic subtype was mainly adenocarcinoma or squamous cell carcinoma. Study results and caveats: Tumour TCR-beta clonality was not significantly tied to smoking pack-years. Squamous lung tumours showed higher top 10 clone scores and clonality than adenocarcinomas.

DNA was extracted from unsorted cell suspensions stored frozen. Profiled with immunoSEQ multiplex PCR; TCRdb holds only in-frame clones, not every one. In the table there are around 13,000 clones, approximately 80% of which are singletons. This CDR3 region has 14 residues. Germline CDR1 MNHNS, CDR2 SASEGT. V dropped 6 bases and J dropped 6 bases, with 17 bases sitting between them. The sequence was collected from a human donor with non-small cell lung cancer. This sequence joins TRBV6-1 and TRBJ1-2; D gene ambiguous. The specimen was lung tumor tissue. CDR3 coding DNA: TGTGCCAGCAGGTCCTCCCTGGCCGCGGATGGCTACACCTTC. This translates into CASRSSLAADGYTF.